What follows are 3 T cell receptor beta chains derived from one specimen sequenced in a study of blood T cell repertoires in COVID-19. Clones were sequenced by immunoSEQ multiplex PCR, and TCRdb holds only the in-frame ones, with some missing. The sample lists some 120,000 clones, 55% to 75% occurring once. The sample comprised peripheral blood. Every receptor here comes from a woman aged 70-85 years with acute or convalescent COVID-19.

The rearrangement uses TRBV18 and TRBJ1-1; 7 bases line up with TRBD1. Germline V lookup: CDR1 KGHSH, CDR2 LQKENI. This CDR3 is 13 amino acids long. The V and J ends lost 4 bases and 6 bases, in that order; junction bases with no gene match: 5. In DNA, the CDR3 is TGTGCCAGCTCACGCGACAGGGACGCTGAAGCTTTCTTT. Its protein is CASSRDRDAEAFF. The entire variable domain, with the rest obtained from reference TRBV18 and TRBJ1-1, is as follows: NAGVMQNPRHLVRRRGQEARLRCSPMKGHSHVYWYRQLPEEGLKFMVYLQKENIIDESGMPKERFSAEFPKEGPSILRIQQVVRGDSAAYFCASSRDRDAEAFFGQGTRLTVV.

A single count supports this clone. This same CDR3 is encoded by further DNA sequences in the sample. This chain joins TRBV5-1 and TRBJ1-1, with D maybe TRBD1 (6 bases). V lost 3 bases to trimming and J lost 0 bases, with 21 bases between them. The CDR3 is made up of 18 amino acids. Germline values: CDR1 SGHRS, CDR2 YFSETQ. The CDR3, as DNA: TGCGCCAGCAGCTATTCCATGGGCGGGGGGGCGATGAACACTGAAGCTTTCTTT. It encodes CASSYSMGGGAMNTEAFF.

The chain recombines TRBV6-4 with TRBJ1-3; possibly TRBD1 for D (5 bases). Germline CDR1 MRHNA, CDR2 SNTAGT. The CDR3 is 15 residues long. The V end lost 6 bases, the J end lost 6 bases, and 18 bases lay between the germline ends. The CDR3 DNA reads TGTGCCAGCAGACCCGACAGAGTGTATGCAAACACCATATATTTT. Translation: CASRPDRVYANTIYF.